A single T cell receptor beta chain is shown here with its context. The antigen is unknown. The assay was immunoSEQ multiplex PCR, and TCRdb's table has in-frame clones only and misses some. The sample includes approximately 94,000 clones, 55% to 75% of them seen just once. This CDR3 contains 14 residues. The germline CDR1 and CDR2 sequences are LNHDA and SQIVND (reference sequence). Trimming shortened V by 5 bases and J by 2 bases, and 12 bases separated the two germline ends. This specimen belongs to a study of fetal regulatory T cell absence and autoimmunity. On the study more broadly: IPEX patients had exocrine pancreas autoimmunity without clinical diabetes. Study conclusions and caveats: TRB gene family usage was broadly similar in cord blood and pancreas. Some top pancreas TCR clones were over 90-fold enriched versus cord blood. Antigen-driven pancreatic autoimmunity before birth in IPEX was inferred from oligoclonal enrichment.

This sequence joins TRBV19 and TRBJ2-5; the D is unclear. The source material was pancreas tissue. The clonotype originates from a male donor with IPEX syndrome. CDR3 in amino acids: CASSSRHGQETQYF. Written as DNA, the CDR3 is TGTGCCAGTAGTTCGCGACATGGGCAAGAGACCCAGTACTTC. The entire variable domain, with the rest obtained from reference TRBV19 and TRBJ2-5, is as follows: DGGITQSPKYLFRKEGQNVTLSCEQNLNHDAMYWYRQDPGQGLRLIYYSQIVNDFQKGDIAEGYSVSREKKESFPLTVTSAQKNPTAFYLCASSSRHGQETQYFGPGTRLLVL.